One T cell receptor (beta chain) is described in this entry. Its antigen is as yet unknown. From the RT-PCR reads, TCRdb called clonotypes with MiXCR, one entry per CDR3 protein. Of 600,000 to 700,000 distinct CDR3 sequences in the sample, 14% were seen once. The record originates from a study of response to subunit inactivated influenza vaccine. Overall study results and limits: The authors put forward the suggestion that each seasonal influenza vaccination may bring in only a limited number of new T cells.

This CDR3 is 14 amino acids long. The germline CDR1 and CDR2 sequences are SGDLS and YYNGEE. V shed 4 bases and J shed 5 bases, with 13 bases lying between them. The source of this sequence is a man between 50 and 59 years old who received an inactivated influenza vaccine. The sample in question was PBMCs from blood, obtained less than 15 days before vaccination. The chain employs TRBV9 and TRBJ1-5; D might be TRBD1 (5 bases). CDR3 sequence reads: CASSSGGSYQPQHF. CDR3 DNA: TGTGCCAGCAGCTCCGGGGGGTCCTATCAGCCCCAGCATTTT.